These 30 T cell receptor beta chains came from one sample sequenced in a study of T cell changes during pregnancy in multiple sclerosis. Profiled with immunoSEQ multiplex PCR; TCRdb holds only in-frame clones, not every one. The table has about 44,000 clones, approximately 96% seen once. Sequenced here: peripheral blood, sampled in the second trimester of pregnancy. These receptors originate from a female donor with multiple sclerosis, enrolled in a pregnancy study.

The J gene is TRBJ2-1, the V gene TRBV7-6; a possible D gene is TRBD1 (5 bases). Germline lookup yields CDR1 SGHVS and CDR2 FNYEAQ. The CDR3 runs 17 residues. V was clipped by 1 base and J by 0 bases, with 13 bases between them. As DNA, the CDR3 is TGTGCCAGCAGCTTAGGGGCAGGGATTAACTCCTACAATGAGCAGTTCTTC. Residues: CASSLGAGINSYNEQFF.

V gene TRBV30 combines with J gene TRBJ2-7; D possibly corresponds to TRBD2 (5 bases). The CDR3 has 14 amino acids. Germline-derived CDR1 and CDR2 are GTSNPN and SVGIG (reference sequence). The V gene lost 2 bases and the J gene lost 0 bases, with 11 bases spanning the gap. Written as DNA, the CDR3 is TGTGCCTGGAGTTCAGAGCGGAGCTCCTACGAGCAGTACTTC. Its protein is CAWSSERSSYEQYF.

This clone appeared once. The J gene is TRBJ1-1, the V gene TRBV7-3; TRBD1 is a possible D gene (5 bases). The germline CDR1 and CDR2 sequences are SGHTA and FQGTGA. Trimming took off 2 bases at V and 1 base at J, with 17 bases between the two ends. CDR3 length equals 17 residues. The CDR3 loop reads CASSLHVSVRANTEAFF. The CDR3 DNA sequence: TGTGCCAGCAGCTTACACGTGAGCGTCAGGGCGAACACTGAAGCTTTCTTT.

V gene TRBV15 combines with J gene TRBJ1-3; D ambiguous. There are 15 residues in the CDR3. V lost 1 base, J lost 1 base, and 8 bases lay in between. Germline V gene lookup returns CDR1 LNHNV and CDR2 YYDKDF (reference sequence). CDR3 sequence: CATSRVPQSGNTIYF. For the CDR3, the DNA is TGTGCCACCAGCAGAGTTCCCCAGTCTGGAAACACCATATATTTT.

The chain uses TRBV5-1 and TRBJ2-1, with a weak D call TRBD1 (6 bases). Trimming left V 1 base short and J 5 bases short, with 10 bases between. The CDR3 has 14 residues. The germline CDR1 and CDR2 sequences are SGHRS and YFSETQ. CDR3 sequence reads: CASSLSGAHNEQFF. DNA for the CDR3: TGCGCCAGCAGCTTGTCAGGGGCCCACAATGAGCAGTTCTTC.

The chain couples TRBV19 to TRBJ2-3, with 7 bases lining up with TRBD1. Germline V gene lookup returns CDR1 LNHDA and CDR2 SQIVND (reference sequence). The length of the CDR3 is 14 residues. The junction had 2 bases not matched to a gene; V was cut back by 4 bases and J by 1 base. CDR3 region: CASSRTGGTDTQYF. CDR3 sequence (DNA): TGTGCCAGTAGTAGAACAGGGGGCACAGATACGCAGTATTTT. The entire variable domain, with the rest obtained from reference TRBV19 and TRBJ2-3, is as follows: DGGITQSPKYLFRKEGQNVTLSCEQNLNHDAMYWYRQDPGQGLRLIYYSQIVNDFQKGDIAEGYSVSREKKESFPLTVTSAQKNPTAFYLCASSRTGGTDTQYFGPGTRLTVL.

The CDR3 nucleotides read TGTGCCATCAGTGAGACAGGGGGCACTGAAGCTTTCTTT. Amino acid sequence: CAISETGGTEAFF. V usage is TRBV10-3 and J usage is TRBJ1-1, with TRBD1 identical over 8 bases. Germline CDR1 is ENHRY and CDR2 is SYGVKD. The V gene end was trimmed by 2 bases and the J gene end by 4 bases; junction bases not matched to a gene: 0. The CDR3 totals 13 residues.

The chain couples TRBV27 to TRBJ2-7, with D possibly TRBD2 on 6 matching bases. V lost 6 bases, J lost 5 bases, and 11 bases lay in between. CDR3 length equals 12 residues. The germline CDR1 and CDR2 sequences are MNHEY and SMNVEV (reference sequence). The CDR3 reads CASSTGSDEQYF. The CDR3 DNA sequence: TGTGCCAGCAGCACCGGGAGTGACGAGCAGTACTTC.

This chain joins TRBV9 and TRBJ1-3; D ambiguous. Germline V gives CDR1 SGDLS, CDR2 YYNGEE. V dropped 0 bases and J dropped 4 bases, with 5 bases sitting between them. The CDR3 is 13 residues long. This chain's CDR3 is CASSVGGGNTIYF. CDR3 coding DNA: TGTGCCAGCAGCGTAGGAGGAGGAAACACCATATATTTT.

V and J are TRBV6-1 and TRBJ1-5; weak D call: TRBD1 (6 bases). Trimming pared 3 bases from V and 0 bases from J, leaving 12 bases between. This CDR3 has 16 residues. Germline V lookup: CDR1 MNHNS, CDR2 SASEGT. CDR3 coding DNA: TGTGCCAGCAGTGAGGAGACAGGATATAGCAATCAGCCCCAGCATTTT. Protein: CASSEETGYSNQPQHF.

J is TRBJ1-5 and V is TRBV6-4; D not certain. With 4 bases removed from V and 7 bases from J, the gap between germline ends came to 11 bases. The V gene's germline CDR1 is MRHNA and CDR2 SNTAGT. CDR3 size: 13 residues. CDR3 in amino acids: CASSAGRAQPQHF. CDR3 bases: TGTGCCAGCAGTGCGGGGAGGGCCCAGCCCCAGCATTTT.

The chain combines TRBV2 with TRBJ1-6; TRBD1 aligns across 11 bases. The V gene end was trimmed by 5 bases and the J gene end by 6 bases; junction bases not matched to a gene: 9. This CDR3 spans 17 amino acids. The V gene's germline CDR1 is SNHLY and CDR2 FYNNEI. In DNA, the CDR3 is TGTGCCAGCAGTTGGGACAGGGGGATGCAGGGTAATTCACCCCTCCACTTT. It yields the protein CASSWDRGMQGNSPLHF.

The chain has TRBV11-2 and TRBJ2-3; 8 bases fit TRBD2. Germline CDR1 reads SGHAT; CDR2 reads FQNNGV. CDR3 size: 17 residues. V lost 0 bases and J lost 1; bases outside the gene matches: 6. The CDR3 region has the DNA TGTGCCAGCAGCTTAGATCGGGGGGGGTCCCGCACAGATACGCAGTATTTT. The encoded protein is CASSLDRGGSRTDTQYF.

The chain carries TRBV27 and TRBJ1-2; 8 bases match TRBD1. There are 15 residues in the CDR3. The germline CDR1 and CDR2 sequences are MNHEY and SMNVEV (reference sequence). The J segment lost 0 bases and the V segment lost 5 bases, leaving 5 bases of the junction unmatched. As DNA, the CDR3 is TGTGCCAGCAGTCGGAGACAGGGGACTAACTATGGCTACACCTTC. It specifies CASSRRQGTNYGYTF.

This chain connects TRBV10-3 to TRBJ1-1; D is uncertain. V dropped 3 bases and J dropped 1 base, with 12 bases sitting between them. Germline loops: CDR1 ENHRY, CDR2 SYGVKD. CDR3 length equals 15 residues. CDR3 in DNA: TGTGCCATCAGTGATACCCCGGTTAAGAACACTGAAGCTTTCTTT. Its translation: CAISDTPVKNTEAFF.

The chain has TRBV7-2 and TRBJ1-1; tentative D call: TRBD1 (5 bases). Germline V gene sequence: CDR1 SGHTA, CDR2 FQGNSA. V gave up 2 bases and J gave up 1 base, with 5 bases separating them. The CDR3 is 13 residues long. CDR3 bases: TGTGCCAGCAGCTTAACAGGGAACACTGAAGCTTTCTTT. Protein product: CASSLTGNTEAFF.

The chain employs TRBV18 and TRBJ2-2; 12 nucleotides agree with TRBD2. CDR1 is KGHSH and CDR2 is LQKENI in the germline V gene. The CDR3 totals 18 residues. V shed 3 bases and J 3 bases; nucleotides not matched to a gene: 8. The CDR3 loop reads CASSPKTSGGTHTGELFF. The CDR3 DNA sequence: TGTGCCAGCTCACCTAAGACTAGCGGGGGAACCCACACCGGGGAGCTGTTTTTT.

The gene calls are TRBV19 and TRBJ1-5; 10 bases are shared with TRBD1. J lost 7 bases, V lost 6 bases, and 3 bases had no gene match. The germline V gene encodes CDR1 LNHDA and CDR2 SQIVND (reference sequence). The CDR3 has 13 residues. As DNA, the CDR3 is TGTGCCAGTAGGGGACAGGGGAGGCAGCCCCAGCATTTT. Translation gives CASRGQGRQPQHF.

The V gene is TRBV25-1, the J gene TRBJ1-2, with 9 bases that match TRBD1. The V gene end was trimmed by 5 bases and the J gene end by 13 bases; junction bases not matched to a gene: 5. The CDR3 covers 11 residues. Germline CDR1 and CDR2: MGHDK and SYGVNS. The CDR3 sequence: CASSSRTGATF. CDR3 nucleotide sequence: TGTGCCAGCAGTTCGCGGACAGGGGCCACCTTC.

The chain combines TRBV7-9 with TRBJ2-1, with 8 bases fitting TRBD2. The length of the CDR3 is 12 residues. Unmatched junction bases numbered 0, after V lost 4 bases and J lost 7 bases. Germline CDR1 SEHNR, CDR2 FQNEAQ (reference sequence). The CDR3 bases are TGTGCCAGCAGCTCGGGGGGGAATGAGCAGTTCTTC. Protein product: CASSSGGNEQFF. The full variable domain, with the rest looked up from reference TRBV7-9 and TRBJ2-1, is DTGVSQNPRHKITKRGQNVTFRCDPISEHNRLYWYRQTLGQGPEFLTYFQNEAQLEKSRLLSDRFSAERPKGSFSTLEIQRTEQGDSAMYLCASSSGGNEQFFGPGTRLTVL.

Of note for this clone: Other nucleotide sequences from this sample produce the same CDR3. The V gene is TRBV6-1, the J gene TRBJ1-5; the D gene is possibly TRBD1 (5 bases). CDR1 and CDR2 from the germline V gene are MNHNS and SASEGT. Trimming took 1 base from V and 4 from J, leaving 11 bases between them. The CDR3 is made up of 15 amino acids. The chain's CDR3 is CASSEGGGGNQPQHF. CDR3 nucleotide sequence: TGTGCCAGCAGTGAAGGGGGCGGTGGGAATCAGCCCCAGCATTTT.

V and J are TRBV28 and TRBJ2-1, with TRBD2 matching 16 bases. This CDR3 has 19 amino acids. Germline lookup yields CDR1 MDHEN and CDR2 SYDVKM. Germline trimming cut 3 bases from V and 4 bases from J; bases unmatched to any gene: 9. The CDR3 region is CASSFFGTSGRAAYNEQFF. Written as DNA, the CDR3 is TGTGCCAGCAGTTTTTTTGGGACTAGCGGGAGGGCAGCGTACAATGAGCAGTTCTTC.

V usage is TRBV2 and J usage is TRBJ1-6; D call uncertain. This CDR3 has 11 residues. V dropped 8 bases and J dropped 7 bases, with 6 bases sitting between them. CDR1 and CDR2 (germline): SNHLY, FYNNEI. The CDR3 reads CASSENSPLHF. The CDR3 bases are TGTGCCAGCTCGGAGAATTCACCCCTCCACTTT.

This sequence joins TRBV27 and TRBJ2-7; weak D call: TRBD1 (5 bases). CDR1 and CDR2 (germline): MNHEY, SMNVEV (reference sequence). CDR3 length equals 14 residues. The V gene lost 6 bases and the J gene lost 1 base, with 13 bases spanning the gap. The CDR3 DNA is TGTGCCAGCAGCCAGACAGTCAAATCCTACGAGCAGTACTTC. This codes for CASSQTVKSYEQYF.

CDR3 nucleotides: TGTGCCAGCAGGGCTAGGTGGGAGCAGTACTTC. It yields the protein CASRARWEQYF. The genes are TRBV6-1 and TRBJ2-7; D not certain. Trimming removed 6 bases at V and 7 bases at J, with 10 bases between. The CDR3 extends over 11 amino acids. CDR1 is MNHNS, CDR2 SASEGT, per germline.

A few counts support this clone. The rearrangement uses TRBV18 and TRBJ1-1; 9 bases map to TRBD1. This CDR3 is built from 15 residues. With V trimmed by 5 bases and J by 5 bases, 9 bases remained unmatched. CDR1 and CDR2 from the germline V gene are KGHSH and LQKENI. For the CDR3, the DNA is TGTGCCAGCTCAGACCGAGGACAGGGGAGAACTGAAGCTTTCTTT. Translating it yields CASSDRGQGRTEAFF.

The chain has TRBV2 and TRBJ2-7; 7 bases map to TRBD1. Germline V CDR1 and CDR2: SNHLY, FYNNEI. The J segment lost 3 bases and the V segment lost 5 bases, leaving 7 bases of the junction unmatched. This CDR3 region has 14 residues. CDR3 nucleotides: TGTGCCAGCAGTCAGACAGGGTATAGCTACGAGCAGTACTTC. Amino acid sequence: CASSQTGYSYEQYF.

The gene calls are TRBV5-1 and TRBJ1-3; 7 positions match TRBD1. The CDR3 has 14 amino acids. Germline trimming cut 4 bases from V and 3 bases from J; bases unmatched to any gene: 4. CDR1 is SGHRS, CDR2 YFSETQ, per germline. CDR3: CASSHGTVGNTIYF. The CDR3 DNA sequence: TGCGCCAGCAGCCATGGGACAGTTGGAAACACCATATATTTT.

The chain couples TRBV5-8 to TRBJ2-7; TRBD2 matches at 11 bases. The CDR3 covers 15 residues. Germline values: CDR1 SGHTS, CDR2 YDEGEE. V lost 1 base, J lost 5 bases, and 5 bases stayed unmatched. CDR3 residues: CASSLYVSGGDEQYF. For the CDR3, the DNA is TGTGCCAGCAGCTTGTATGTTAGCGGGGGGGACGAGCAGTACTTC. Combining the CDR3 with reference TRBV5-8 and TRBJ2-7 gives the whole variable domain EAGVTQSPTHLIKTRGQQATLRCSPISGHTSVYWYQQALGLGLQFLLWYDEGEERNRGNFPPRFSGRQFPNYSSELNVNALELEDSALYLCASSLYVSGGDEQYFGPGTRLTVT.

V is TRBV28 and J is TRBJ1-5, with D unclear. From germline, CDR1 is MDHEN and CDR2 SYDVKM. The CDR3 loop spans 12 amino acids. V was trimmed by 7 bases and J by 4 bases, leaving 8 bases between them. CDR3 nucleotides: TGTGCCAGCAAGGAGGCAAATCAGCCCCAGCATTTT. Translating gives CASKEANQPQHF.